Detailed here is one T cell receptor beta chain. The data belong to a study of T cell responses to AZD1222 COVID-19 vaccine. From germline, CDR1 is MDHEN and CDR2 SYDVKM. This CDR3 region has 15 residues. Trimming at V came to 2 bases and at J to 6 bases, leaving 4 bases not matched to a gene. Profiling relied on immunoSEQ multiplex PCR, and the TCRdb table lists in-frame clones only, not all of them. The table records about 110,000 clones, approximately 85% of them present only once. This specimen was peripheral blood, taken on day 0 of MenACWY control vaccination. The sequence was collected from an adult in good health. The V and J genes are TRBV28 and TRBJ1-6; 7 nucleotides align to TRBD1. As DNA, the CDR3 is TGTGCCAGCAGTTTACCCGACAGGGCTAATTCACCCCTCCACTTT. Translated, it gives CASSLPDRANSPLHF. The whole variable domain, remainder taken from reference TRBV28 and TRBJ1-6, is DVKVTQSSRYLVKRTGEKVFLECVQDMDHENMFWYRQDPGLGLRLIYFSYDVKMKEKGDIPEGYSVSREKKERFSLILESASTNQTSMYLCASSLPDRANSPLHFGNGTRLTVT.